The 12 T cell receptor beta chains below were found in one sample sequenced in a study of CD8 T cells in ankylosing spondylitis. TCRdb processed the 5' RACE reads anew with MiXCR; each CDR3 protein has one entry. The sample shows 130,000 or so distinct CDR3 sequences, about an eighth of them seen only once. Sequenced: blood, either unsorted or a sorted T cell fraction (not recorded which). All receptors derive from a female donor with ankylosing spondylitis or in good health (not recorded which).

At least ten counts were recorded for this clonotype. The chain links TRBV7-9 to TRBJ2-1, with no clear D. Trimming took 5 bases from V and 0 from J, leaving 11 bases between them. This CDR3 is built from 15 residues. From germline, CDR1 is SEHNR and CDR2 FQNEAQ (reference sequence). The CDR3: CASSPRMSSYNEQFF. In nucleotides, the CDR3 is TGTGCCAGCAGCCCCAGAATGAGCTCCTACAATGAGCAGTTCTTC.

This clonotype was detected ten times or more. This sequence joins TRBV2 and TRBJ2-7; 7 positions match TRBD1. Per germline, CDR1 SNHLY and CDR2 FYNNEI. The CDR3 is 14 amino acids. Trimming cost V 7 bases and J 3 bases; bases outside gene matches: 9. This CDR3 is CASTPDRESYEQYF. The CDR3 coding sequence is TGTGCCAGCACTCCAGACAGGGAGAGCTACGAGCAGTACTTC.

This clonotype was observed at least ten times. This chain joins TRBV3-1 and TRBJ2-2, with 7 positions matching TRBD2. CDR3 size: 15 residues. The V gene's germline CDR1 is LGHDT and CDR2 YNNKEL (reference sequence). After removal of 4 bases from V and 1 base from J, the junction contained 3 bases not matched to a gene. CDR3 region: CASSRGLRNTGELFF. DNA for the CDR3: TGTGCCAGCAGCCGGGGACTACGGAACACCGGGGAGCTGTTTTTT.

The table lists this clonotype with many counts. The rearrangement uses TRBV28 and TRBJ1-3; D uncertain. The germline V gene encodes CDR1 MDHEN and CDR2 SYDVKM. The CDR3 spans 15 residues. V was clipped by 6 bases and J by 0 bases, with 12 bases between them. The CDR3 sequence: CASSGVLRSGNTIYF. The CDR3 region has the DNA TGTGCCAGCAGCGGGGTACTTCGCTCTGGAAACACCATATATTTT.

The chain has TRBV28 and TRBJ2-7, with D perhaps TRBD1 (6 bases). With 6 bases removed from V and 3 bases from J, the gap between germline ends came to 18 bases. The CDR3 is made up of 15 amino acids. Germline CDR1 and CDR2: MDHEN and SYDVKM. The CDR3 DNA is TGTGCCAGCAGCACTGTAGGACAGTACCGCTACGAGCAGTACTTC. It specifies CASSTVGQYRYEQYF.

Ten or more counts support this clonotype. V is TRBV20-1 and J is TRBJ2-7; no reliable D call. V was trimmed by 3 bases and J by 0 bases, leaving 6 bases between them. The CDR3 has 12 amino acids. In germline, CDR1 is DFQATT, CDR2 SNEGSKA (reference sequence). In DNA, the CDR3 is TGCAGTGCTAGTAGTTACTCCTACGAGCAGTACTTC. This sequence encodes CSASSYSYEQYF.

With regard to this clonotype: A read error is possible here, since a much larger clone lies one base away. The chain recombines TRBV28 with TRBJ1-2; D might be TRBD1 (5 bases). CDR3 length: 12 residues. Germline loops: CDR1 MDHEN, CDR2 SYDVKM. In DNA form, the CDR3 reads TGTGCCAGCAGTCCAAGACAGCTGGGCTACGCCTTC. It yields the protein CASSPRQLGYAF.

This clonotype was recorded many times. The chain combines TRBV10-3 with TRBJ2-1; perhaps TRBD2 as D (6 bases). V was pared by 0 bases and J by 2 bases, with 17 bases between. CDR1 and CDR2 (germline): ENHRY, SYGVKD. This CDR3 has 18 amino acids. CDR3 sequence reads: CAISESIMSTRTYNEQFF. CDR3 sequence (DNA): TGTGCCATCAGTGAGTCAATAATGTCGACTAGAACCTACAATGAGCAGTTCTTC.

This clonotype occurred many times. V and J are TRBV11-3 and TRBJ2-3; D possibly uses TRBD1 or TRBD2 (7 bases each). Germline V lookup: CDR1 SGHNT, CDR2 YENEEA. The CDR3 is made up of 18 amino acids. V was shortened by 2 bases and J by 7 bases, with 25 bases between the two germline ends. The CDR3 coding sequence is TGTGCCAGCAGCTTACGGGCCGGGGCAGGGGGGGCCCTTAATACGCAGTATTTT. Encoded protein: CASSLRAGAGGALNTQYF.

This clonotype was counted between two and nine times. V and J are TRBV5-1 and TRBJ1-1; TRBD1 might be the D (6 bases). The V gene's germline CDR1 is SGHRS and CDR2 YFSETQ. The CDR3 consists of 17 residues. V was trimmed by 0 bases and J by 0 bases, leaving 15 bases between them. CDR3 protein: CASSLAEWGAMNTEAFF. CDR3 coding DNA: TGCGCCAGCAGCTTGGCCGAATGGGGGGCGATGAACACTGAAGCTTTCTTT.

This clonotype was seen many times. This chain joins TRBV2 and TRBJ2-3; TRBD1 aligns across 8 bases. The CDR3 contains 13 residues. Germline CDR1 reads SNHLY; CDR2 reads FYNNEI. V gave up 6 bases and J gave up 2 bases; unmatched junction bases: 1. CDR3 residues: CASRQGVTDTQYF. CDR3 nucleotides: TGTGCCAGCAGACAGGGGGTCACAGATACGCAGTATTTT. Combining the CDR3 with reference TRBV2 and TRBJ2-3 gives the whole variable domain EPEVTQTPSHQVTQMGQEVILRCVPISNHLYFYWYRQILGQKVEFLVSFYNNEISEKSEIFDDQFSVERPDGSNFTLKIRSTKLEDSAMYFCASRQGVTDTQYFGPGTRLTVL.

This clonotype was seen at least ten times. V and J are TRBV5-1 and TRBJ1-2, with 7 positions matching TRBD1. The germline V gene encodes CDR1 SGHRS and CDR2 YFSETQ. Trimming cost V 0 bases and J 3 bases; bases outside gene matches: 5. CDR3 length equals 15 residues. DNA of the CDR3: TGCGCCAGCAGCTTGGAGGGGGCGCAGGACTATGGCTACACCTTC. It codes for CASSLEGAQDYGYTF.